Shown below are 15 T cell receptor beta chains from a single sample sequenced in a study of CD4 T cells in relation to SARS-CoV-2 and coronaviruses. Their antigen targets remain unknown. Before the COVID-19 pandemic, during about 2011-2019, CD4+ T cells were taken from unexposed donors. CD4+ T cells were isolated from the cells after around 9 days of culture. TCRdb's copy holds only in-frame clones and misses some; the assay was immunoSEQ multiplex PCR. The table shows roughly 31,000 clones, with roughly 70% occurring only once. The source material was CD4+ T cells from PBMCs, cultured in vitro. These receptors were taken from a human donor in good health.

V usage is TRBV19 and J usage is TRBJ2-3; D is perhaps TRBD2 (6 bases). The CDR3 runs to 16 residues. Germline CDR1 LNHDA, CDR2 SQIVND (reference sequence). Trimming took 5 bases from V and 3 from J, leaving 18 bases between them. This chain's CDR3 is CASSPRRAGSTDTQYF. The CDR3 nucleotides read TGTGCCAGTAGTCCCCGGCGGGCGGGATCAACAGATACGCAGTATTTT. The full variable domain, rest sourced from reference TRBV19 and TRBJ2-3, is DGGITQSPKYLFRKEGQNVTLSCEQNLNHDAMYWYRQDPGQGLRLIYYSQIVNDFQKGDIAEGYSVSREKKESFPLTVTSAQKNPTAFYLCASSPRRAGSTDTQYFGPGTRLTVL.

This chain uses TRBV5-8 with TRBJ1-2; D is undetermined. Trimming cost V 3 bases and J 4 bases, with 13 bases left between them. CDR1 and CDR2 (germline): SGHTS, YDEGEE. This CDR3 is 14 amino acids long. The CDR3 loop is CASSSTGPVYGYTF. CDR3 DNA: TGTGCCAGCAGCTCTACCGGGCCCGTCTATGGCTACACCTTC.

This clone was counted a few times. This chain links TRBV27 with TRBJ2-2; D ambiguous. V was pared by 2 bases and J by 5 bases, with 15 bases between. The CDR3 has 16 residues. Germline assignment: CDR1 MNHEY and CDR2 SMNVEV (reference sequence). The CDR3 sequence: CASSLLGAMGTGELFF. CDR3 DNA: TGTGCCAGCAGTTTACTCGGCGCCATGGGGACCGGGGAGCTGTTTTTT.

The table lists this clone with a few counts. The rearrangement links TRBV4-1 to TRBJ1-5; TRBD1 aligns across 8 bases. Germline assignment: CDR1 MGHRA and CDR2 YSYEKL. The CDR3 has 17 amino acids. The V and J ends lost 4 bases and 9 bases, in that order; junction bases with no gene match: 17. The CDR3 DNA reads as TGCGCCAGCAGCCCCATATTAGGACAGGGCCTGGGGCGGCCCCAGCATTTT. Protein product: CASSPILGQGLGRPQHF.

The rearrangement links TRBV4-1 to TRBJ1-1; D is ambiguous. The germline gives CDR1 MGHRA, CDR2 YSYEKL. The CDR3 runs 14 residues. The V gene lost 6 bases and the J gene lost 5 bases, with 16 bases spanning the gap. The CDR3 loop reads CASRQRPGGTEAFF. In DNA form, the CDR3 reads TGCGCCAGCAGACAACGACCGGGAGGGACTGAAGCTTTCTTT.

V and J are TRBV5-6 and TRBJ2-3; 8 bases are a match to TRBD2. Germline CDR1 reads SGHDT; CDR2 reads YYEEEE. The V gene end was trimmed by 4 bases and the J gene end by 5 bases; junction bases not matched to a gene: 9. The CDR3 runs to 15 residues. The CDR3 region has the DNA TGTGCCAGCAGCCACGGGGGGGGGCTGAGAGATACGCAGTATTTT. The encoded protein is CASSHGGGLRDTQYF.

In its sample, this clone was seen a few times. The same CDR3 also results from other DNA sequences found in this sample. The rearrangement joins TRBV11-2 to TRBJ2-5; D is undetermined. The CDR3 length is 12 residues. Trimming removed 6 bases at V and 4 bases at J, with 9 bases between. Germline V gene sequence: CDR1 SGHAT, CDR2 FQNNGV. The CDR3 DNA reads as TGTGCCAGCAGTCTAGGAAGAGAGACCCAGTACTTC. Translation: CASSLGRETQYF. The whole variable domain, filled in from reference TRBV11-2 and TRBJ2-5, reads EAGVAQSPRYKIIEKRQSVAFWCNPISGHATLYWYQQILGQGPKLLIQFQNNGVVDDSQLPKDRFSAERLKGVDSTLKIQPAKLEDSAVYLCASSLGRETQYFGPGTRLLVL.

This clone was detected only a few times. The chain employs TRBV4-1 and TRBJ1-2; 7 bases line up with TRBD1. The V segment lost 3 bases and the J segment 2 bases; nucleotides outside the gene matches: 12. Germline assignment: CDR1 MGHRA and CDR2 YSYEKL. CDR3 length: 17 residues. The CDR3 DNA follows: TGCGCCAGCAGCCAGGCTTGGACAGGAGGGGAGAACTATGGCTACACCTTC. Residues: CASSQAWTGGENYGYTF.

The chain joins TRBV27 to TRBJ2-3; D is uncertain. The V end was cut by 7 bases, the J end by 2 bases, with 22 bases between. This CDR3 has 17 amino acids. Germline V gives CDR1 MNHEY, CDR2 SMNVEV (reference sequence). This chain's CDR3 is CASITTHEVRYTDTQYF. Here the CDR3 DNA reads TGTGCCAGCATAACAACGCACGAGGTTAGGTACACAGATACGCAGTATTTT.

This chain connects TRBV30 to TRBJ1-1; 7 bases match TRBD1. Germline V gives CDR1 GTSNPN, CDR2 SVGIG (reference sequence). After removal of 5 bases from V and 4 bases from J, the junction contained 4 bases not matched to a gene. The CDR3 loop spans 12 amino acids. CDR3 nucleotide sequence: TGTGCCTGGGGAGGGGGCCCCACTGAAGCTTTCTTT. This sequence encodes CAWGGGPTEAFF.

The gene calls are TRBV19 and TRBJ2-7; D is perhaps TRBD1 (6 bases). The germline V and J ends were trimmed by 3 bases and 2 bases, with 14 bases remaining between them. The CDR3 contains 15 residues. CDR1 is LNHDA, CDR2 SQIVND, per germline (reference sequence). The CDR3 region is CASSMAGTSPYEQYF. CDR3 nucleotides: TGTGCCAGTAGTATGGCCGGGACAAGTCCCTACGAGCAGTACTTC.

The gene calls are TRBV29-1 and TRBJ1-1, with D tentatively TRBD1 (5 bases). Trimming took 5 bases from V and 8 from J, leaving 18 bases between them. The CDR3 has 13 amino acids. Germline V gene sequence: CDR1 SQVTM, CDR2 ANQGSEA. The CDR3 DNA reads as TGCAGCGTTACTAAAGGTAACAGGCAAGAAGCTTTCTTT. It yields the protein CSVTKGNRQEAFF.

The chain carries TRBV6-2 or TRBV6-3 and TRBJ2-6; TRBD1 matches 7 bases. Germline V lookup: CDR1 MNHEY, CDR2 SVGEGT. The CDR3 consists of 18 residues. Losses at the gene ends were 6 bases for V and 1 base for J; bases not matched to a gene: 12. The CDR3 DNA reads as TGTGCCAGCAGCCCTCAAGGGGGCGACCTATCTGGGGCCAACGTCCTGACTTTC. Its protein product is CASSPQGGDLSGANVLTF.

CDR3 region: CASSIGGTGNQPQHF. The CDR3, as DNA: TGTGCCAGTAGTATCGGGGGGACGGGAAATCAGCCCCAGCATTTT. The V call is TRBV19, the J call TRBJ1-5; TRBD1 is a possible D gene (5 bases). The CDR3 loop spans 15 amino acids. The V gene lost 3 bases and the J gene lost 4 bases, with 13 bases spanning the gap. Germline-derived CDR1 and CDR2 are LNHDA and SQIVND (reference sequence).

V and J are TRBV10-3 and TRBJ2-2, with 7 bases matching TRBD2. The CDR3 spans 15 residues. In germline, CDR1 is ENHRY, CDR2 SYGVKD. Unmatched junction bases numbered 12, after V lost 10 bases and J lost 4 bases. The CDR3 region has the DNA TGTGCCACCAATGGGGGAGGGCAAACCACCGGGGAGCTGTTTTTT. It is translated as CATNGGGQTTGELFF.